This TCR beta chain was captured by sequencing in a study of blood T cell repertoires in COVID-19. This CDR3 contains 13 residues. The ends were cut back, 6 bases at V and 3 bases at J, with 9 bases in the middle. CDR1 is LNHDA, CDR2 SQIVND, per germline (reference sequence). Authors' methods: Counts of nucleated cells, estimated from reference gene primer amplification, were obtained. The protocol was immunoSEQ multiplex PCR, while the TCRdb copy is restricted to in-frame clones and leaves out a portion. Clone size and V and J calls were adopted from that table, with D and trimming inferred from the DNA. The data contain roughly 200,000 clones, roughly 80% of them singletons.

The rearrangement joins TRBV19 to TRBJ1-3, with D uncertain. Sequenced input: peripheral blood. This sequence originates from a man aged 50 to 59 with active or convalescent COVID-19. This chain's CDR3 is CASSPEGGNTIYF. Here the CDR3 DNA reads TGTGCCAGTAGCCCGGAGGGTGGAAACACCATATATTTT.